The subject of this entry is one T cell receptor beta chain. These data belong to a study of PD-L1 blockade in urothelial cancer. Study at large: The patients had undergone anywhere from 0 to 3 prior chemotherapy regimens.

Every PCR got spiked synthetic TCR analog templates. Using immunoSEQ multiplex PCR, the repertoire was profiled, and TCRdb retains in-frame clones only, with some absent. This sample carries fewer than 90,000 clones, under 95% of them seen once, and the ten largest clones take about 0.91%. As for time point: peripheral blood 6 weeks after treatment start. The diagnosis in patients was locally advanced or metastatic urothelial carcinoma. The CDR3 totals 14 residues. Per germline, CDR1 MNHEY and CDR2 SVGAGI. With 4 bases clipped from V and 4 bases from J, the junction kept 2 bases outside the gene matches.

The V call is TRBV6-5, the J call TRBJ1-5; 9 nucleotides agree with TRBD1. The sequenced sample was PBMCs, obtained around atezolizumab (anti-PD-L1) treatment. This clonotype originated in a woman older than 75 with urothelial cancer. This CDR3 reads CASSSGTGNQPQHF. CDR3 sequence (DNA): TGTGCCAGCAGTTCCGGGACAGGGAATCAGCCCCAGCATTTT.